These 12 T cell receptor beta chains originate from one sample sequenced in a study of vaccination and CD4 T cells after COVID-19. CD4+ T cells that had been cultured provided DNA sequenced with the Oncomine TCR Beta short-read assay. TCRdb ran MiXCR on the PCR reads and lists one entry per CDR3 protein. Among about 9,200 distinct CDR3 sequences listed, around 61% were seen once. Indicated treatment: roughly ten-day PBMC culture with coronavirus spike peptide pools or control peptides (ViraFEST assay). For these receptors, no antigen is known. Input material: CD4+ T cells from blood, cultured in vitro. These receptor sequences come from a human donor who had recovered from COVID-19.

V gene TRBV28 combines with J gene TRBJ2-7; no clear D. CDR3 length: 11 residues. Germline V gives CDR1 MDHEN, CDR2 SYDVKM. Trimming cost V 3 bases and J 4 bases, with 4 bases left between them. CDR3 DNA sequence: TGTGCCAGCAGTTTCTTGTACGAGCAGTACTTC. Translation gives CASSFLYEQYF.

This clonotype was seen more than once but under ten times. The rearrangement uses TRBV7-2 and TRBJ1-2; the D is unclear. This CDR3 contains 15 residues. V was trimmed by 0 bases and J by 0 bases, leaving 8 bases between them. Per germline, CDR1 SGHTA and CDR2 FQGNSA. CDR3 DNA: TGTGCCAGCAGCTTAGCTGGCACGACTAACTATGGCTACACCTTC. Amino acid sequence: CASSLAGTTNYGYTF. Combining the CDR3 with reference TRBV7-2 and TRBJ1-2 gives the whole variable domain GAGVSQSPSNKVTEKGKDVELRCDPISGHTALYWYRQSLGQGLEFLIYFQGNSAPDKSGLPSDRFSAERTGGSVSTLTIQRTQQEDSAVYLCASSLAGTTNYGYTFGSGTRLTVV.

The gene calls are TRBV2 and TRBJ1-2; 8 nucleotides agree with TRBD1. The CDR3 runs to 14 residues. Germline assignment: CDR1 SNHLY and CDR2 FYNNEI. V shed 0 bases and J 9 bases; nucleotides not matched to a gene: 6. CDR3 sequence (DNA): TGTGCCAGCAGTGAAGCCGACAGGGGCTCTAGCTACACCTTC. Translating it yields CASSEADRGSSYTF.

The chain has TRBV6-1 and TRBJ2-2, with unresolved D. Germline V gene data show CDR1 as MNHNS and CDR2 as SASEGT. CDR3 length: 16 residues. V was trimmed by 8 bases and J by 6 bases, leaving 22 bases between them. The CDR3 is CASSKPSSIRSGELFF. The DNA of the CDR3 is TGTGCCAGCTCCAAGCCCTCCTCCATTAGGTCCGGGGAGCTGTTTTTT.

The chain carries TRBV28 and TRBJ1-2, with TRBD1 matching 7 bases. Trimming took 8 bases from V and 3 from J; bases not matched to a gene: 3. The length of the CDR3 is 12 residues. Germline loops: CDR1 MDHEN, CDR2 SYDVKM. The CDR3 coding sequence is TGTGCCAGCCTCGGGACAGACTATGGCTACACCTTC. This encodes CASLGTDYGYTF.

This rearrangement joins TRBV7-2 to TRBJ2-5, with 8 nucleotides matching TRBD2. The ends lost 4 bases at V and 2 bases at J; junction bases unmatched: 3. CDR1 SGHTA and CDR2 FQGNSA come from the germline V gene. The CDR3 has 14 residues. CDR3 DNA sequence: TGTGCCAGCAGCTCCGGACTAGCTCAAGAGACCCAGTACTTC. As protein: CASSSGLAQETQYF.

This clonotype was seen only a few times. The chain uses TRBV28 and TRBJ1-1, with D hard to call. CDR3 length equals 14 residues. Trimming pared 6 bases from V and 3 bases from J, leaving 14 bases between. Germline V gene data show CDR1 as MDHEN and CDR2 as SYDVKM. CDR3 sequence (DNA): TGTGCCAGCAGGGAAAGTAGAAGGGACACTGAAGCTTTCTTT. Protein: CASRESRRDTEAFF.

The rearrangement links TRBV6-1 to TRBJ1-6, with D unresolved. The CDR3 has 13 residues. Per the germline V gene, CDR1 is MNHNS and CDR2 is SASEGT. The V and J ends lost 7 bases and 5 bases respectively, with 9 bases between them. CDR3 DNA: TGTGCCAGCACCCAGAGGGATAATTCACCCCTCCACTTT. Its translation: CASTQRDNSPLHF.

V is TRBV29-1 and J is TRBJ2-3; perhaps TRBD1 as D (5 bases). This CDR3 is built from 13 residues. Trimming removed 7 bases from V and 5 bases from J, with 16 bases in between. Germline values: CDR1 SQVTM, CDR2 ANQGSEA. CDR3 nucleotides: TGCAGCGCCGAGACTGTCCAGGGAGATACGCAGTATTTT. This translates into CSAETVQGDTQYF.

There are a few counts of this clonotype. The V gene is TRBV7-2, the J gene TRBJ2-5; 11 nucleotides match TRBD2. Germline CDR1 and CDR2: SGHTA and FQGNSA. V gave up 1 base and J gave up 4 bases; unmatched junction bases: 5. CDR3 size: 16 residues. The CDR3 loop is CASSLVTSGIGETQYF. The CDR3 DNA reads as TGTGCCAGCAGCTTAGTGACTAGCGGGATAGGAGAGACCCAGTACTTC.

This chain uses TRBV27 with TRBJ2-7; D unresolved. The germline gives CDR1 MNHEY, CDR2 SMNVEV (reference sequence). The length of the CDR3 is 14 residues. V dropped 2 bases and J dropped 7 bases, with 15 bases sitting between them. CDR3 DNA: TGTGCCAGCAGTTTAAGACCGACTTTTATGGAGCAGTACTTC. It specifies CASSLRPTFMEQYF.

The rearrangement uses TRBV6-5 and TRBJ1-5, with 11 nucleotides matching TRBD1. The CDR3 loop spans 18 amino acids. With V trimmed by 4 bases and J by 0 bases, 8 bases remained unmatched. The germline CDR1 and CDR2 sequences are MNHEY and SVGAGI. The chain's CDR3 is CASSFWGQGEISNQPQHF. CDR3 coding DNA: TGTGCCAGCAGTTTCTGGGGACAGGGGGAAATTAGCAATCAGCCCCAGCATTTT.